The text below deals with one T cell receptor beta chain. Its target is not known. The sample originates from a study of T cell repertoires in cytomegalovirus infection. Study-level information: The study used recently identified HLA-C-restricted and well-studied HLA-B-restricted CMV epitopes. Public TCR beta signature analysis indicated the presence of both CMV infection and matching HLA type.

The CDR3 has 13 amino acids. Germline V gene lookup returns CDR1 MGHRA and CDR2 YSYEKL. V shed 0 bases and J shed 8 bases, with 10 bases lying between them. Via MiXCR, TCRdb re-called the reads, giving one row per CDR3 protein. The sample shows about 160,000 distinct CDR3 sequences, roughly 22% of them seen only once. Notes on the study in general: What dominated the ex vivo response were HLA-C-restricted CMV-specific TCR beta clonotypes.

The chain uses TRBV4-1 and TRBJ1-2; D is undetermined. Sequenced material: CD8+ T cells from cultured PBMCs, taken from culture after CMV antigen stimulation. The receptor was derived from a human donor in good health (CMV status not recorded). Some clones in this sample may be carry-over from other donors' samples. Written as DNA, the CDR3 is TGCGCCAGCAGCCAAGAAGAGGACTGGGGCTACACCTTC. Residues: CASSQEEDWGYTF.